This is a list of T cell receptor beta chains from one sample in a study of blood T cell repertoires in COVID-19. Only in-frame clones appear in the TCRdb table, and some are missing; sequencing was by immunoSEQ multiplex PCR. Of under 200,000 clones listed, around 84% were seen once; the top ten hold more than 12%. The sample was peripheral blood. These TCRs come from a woman aged 70-85 years with COVID-19, enrolled during active disease. Each CDR3 is given with its conserved first and last residue. D genes are given only for firm matches. Clone size is stated in some rows and not others, as once, few, many or a class when expanded.

J gene	clone size	D gene	V gene	CDR3 protein	CDR3 DNA
TRBJ1-2	few	TRBD1	TRBV12-3/TRBV12-4	CASRRGQAGGYTF	TGTGCCAGCAGGAGGGGACAGGCGGGTGGCTACACCTTC
TRBJ1-1	NA	NA	TRBV7-3	CASSLEVGTEAFF	TGTGCCAGCAGCCTAGAGGTGGGCACTGAAGCTTTCTTT
TRBJ1-2	NA	NA	TRBV19	CASSIATGSREGYTF	TGTGCCAGTAGTATAGCCACCGGGTCGAGAGAGGGCTACACCTTC
TRBJ1-4	once	NA	TRBV19	CAISTTGKAEKLFF	TGTGCCATCTCCACCACAGGGAAGGCCGAAAAACTGTTTTTT
TRBJ2-5	few	TRBD2	TRBV5-6	CASSFLGLADQETQYF	TGTGCCAGCAGCTTTCTTGGACTAGCGGACCAAGAGACCCAGTACTTC
TRBJ1-2	NA	TRBD1	TRBV27	CASSSLQGNYGYTF	TGTGCCAGCAGTTCCCTACAGGGGAACTATGGCTACACCTTC
TRBJ1-5	NA	NA	TRBV28	CASSSGQPNQPQHF	TGTGCCAGCAGTTCCGGACAGCCTAATCAGCCCCAGCATTTT
TRBJ1-5	NA	TRBD1	TRBV15	CATGELTGGVNQPQHF	TGTGCCACCGGAGAATTGACAGGGGGTGTTAATCAGCCCCAGCATTTT
TRBJ2-7	NA	NA	TRBV29-1	CSVVAGKYEQYF	TGCAGCGTTGTCGCGGGAAAGTACGAGCAGTACTTC
TRBJ2-1	NA	TRBD2	TRBV18	CASSPSVLAGGNNEQFF	TGTGCCAGCTCACCAAGTGTGCTAGCGGGAGGGAACAATGAGCAGTTCTTC
TRBJ1-5	NA	NA	TRBV2	CASSEGGSNQPQHF	TGTGCCAGCAGTGAGGGGGGTAGCAATCAGCCCCAGCATTTT
TRBJ2-2	NA	TRBD1	TRBV19	CASSISGQGNTGELFF	TGTGCCAGTAGTATTTCGGGACAGGGCAACACCGGGGAGCTGTTTTTT
TRBJ1-2	NA	NA	TRBV7-3	CASSLGRGGDGYTF	TGTGCCAGCAGCCTCGGACGGGGTGGGGATGGCTACACCTTC
TRBJ1-4	NA	NA	TRBV10-3	CAISESTGKTNEKLFF	TGTGCCATCAGTGAGTCGACGGGGAAAACTAATGAAAAACTGTTTTTT
TRBJ2-5	NA	TRBD1	TRBV18	CASSPAPGQGFQETQYF	TGTGCCAGCTCACCTGCCCCGGGACAGGGTTTCCAAGAGACCCAGTACTTC
TRBJ1-4	NA	NA	TRBV5-4	CASSKGPTGLNEKLFF	TGTGCCAGCAGCAAAGGACCCACAGGGCTCAATGAAAAACTGTTTTTT
TRBJ1-1	NA	NA	TRBV19	CASSIQGLMNTEAFF	TGTGCCAGTAGTATACAGGGCCTAATGAACACTGAAGCTTTCTTT